This is a list of T cell receptor beta chains from one sample in a study of long-term antiretroviral therapy in people with HIV. Profiled with immunoSEQ multiplex PCR; TCRdb holds only in-frame clones, not every one. This sample yields 15,000 to 20,000 clones, of which approximately 80% are seen a single time; approximately 9% belongs to the top ten. The sample consisted of unsorted PBMCs, taken 0.3 years after starting antiretroviral therapy. The receptors were sampled from a man aged 18-30 years with HIV. Each CDR3 is given with its conserved first and last residue. A D gene is named only where the DNA matches it firmly. A row's size may be missing; if present it is once, few, many or a size class.

clone_size: .; j_call: TRBJ2-1; d_call: .; v_call: TRBV11-2; cdr3_nt: TGTGCCAGCAGCTTCAACGGGGGAACTGAGCAGTTCTTC; cdr3_aa: CASSFNGGTEQFF
clone_size: .; j_call: TRBJ2-5; d_call: .; v_call: TRBV5-1; cdr3_nt: TGCGCCAGCAGCGGGTGGGGAGGCCAAGAGACCCAGTACTTC; cdr3_aa: CASSGWGGQETQYF
clone_size: .; j_call: TRBJ2-5; d_call: .; v_call: TRBV11-2; cdr3_nt: TGTGCCAGCAGCTTAGCTGTGGCCCAAGAGACCCAGTACTTC; cdr3_aa: CASSLAVAQETQYF
clone_size: .; j_call: TRBJ1-6; d_call: TRBD1; v_call: TRBV5-1; cdr3_nt: TGCGCCAGCAGCCTTGGACAGGGGAGCTCCTATAATTCACCCCTCCACTTT; cdr3_aa: CASSLGQGSSYNSPLHF
clone_size: .; j_call: TRBJ2-5; d_call: TRBD2; v_call: TRBV11-2; cdr3_nt: TGTGCCAGCAGTATGACTAGCGGCCAAGAGACCCAGTACTTC; cdr3_aa: CASSMTSGQETQYF
clone_size: .; j_call: TRBJ2-1; d_call: .; v_call: TRBV2; cdr3_nt: TGTGCCAGCCTTTACAATGAGCAGTTCTTC; cdr3_aa: CASLYNEQFF
clone_size: .; j_call: TRBJ1-3; d_call: .; v_call: TRBV18; cdr3_nt: TGTGCCAGCTCAATGTACAGGGACCCTGGAAACACCATATATTTT; cdr3_aa: CASSMYRDPGNTIYF
clone_size: .; j_call: TRBJ2-1; d_call: .; v_call: TRBV7-8; cdr3_nt: TGTGCCAGCAGCTCATTCGGGACACAGCACCACAATGAGCAGTTCTTC; cdr3_aa: CASSSFGTQHHNEQFF
clone_size: .; j_call: TRBJ1-4; d_call: .; v_call: TRBV2; cdr3_nt: TGTGCCAGCGGAGACTTGCAGGGCGAGAAACTGTTTTTT; cdr3_aa: CASGDLQGEKLFF
clone_size: .; j_call: TRBJ2-3; d_call: TRBD2; v_call: TRBV30; cdr3_nt: TGTGCCTGGAGTGTACAGGGGCGGGGGGGCGGCACAGATACGCAGTATTTT; cdr3_aa: CAWSVQGRGGGTDTQYF
clone_size: .; j_call: TRBJ2-5; d_call: .; v_call: TRBV4-2; cdr3_nt: TGTGCCAGCAGCAAAAGAATGGGGGATCAAGAGACCCAGTACTTC; cdr3_aa: CASSKRMGDQETQYF
clone_size: .; j_call: TRBJ2-3; d_call: TRBD2; v_call: TRBV4-1; cdr3_nt: TGCGCCAGCAGCCAAGAAACGTCGGGACTAGCGGGGGGTAGCACAGATACGCAGTATTTT; cdr3_aa: CASSQETSGLAGGSTDTQYF
clone_size: .; j_call: TRBJ2-5; d_call: .; v_call: TRBV20-1; cdr3_nt: TGCAGTCCTAAGGAAGAGACCCAGTACTTC; cdr3_aa: CSPKEETQYF
clone_size: few; j_call: TRBJ2-7; d_call: .; v_call: TRBV7-6; cdr3_nt: TGTGCCAGCAGCTTTCTCGGGAGACACGAGCAGTACTTC; cdr3_aa: CASSFLGRHEQYF
clone_size: .; j_call: TRBJ2-2; d_call: .; v_call: TRBV7-7; cdr3_nt: TGTGCTAGCAGCAACGCCAGTGCCTTCACCGGGGAGCTGTTTTTT; cdr3_aa: CASSNASAFTGELFF
clone_size: .; j_call: TRBJ1-2; d_call: .; v_call: TRBV19; cdr3_nt: TGTGCCAGTAGTATGCCCCCTGAGGGGTTCTATGGCTACACCTTC; cdr3_aa: CASSMPPEGFYGYTF
clone_size: .; j_call: TRBJ2-7; d_call: TRBD1; v_call: TRBV2; cdr3_nt: TGTGCCAGCAGTGTTGGACAGGCCTACGAGCAGTACTTC; cdr3_aa: CASSVGQAYEQYF
clone_size: .; j_call: TRBJ2-7; d_call: .; v_call: TRBV18; cdr3_nt: TGTGCCAGCTCATCGGCAAACTCCTACGAGCAGTACTTC; cdr3_aa: CASSSANSYEQYF
clone_size: .; j_call: TRBJ1-6; d_call: TRBD1; v_call: TRBV6-5; cdr3_nt: TGTGCCAGCACGGGACAGGGCAATTCACCCCTCCACTTT; cdr3_aa: CASTGQGNSPLHF
clone_size: .; j_call: TRBJ1-6; d_call: .; v_call: TRBV6-5; cdr3_nt: TGTGCCAGCAGTACCCGACACAACTATAATTCACCCCTCCACTTT; cdr3_aa: CASSTRHNYNSPLHF
clone_size: .; j_call: TRBJ1-3; d_call: TRBD1; v_call: TRBV2; cdr3_nt: TGTGCCAGCAGTAGGACAGGGGGCTCTGGAAACACCATATATTTT; cdr3_aa: CASSRTGGSGNTIYF
clone_size: .; j_call: TRBJ2-5; d_call: TRBD2; v_call: TRBV6-1; cdr3_nt: TGTGCCATAGAGGCTAGCGGGGCGGAGACCCAGTACTTC; cdr3_aa: CAIEASGAETQYF
clone_size: .; j_call: TRBJ1-5; d_call: .; v_call: TRBV19; cdr3_nt: TGTGCCAGTAGGGTCGGATTATCCCCCCTGGGCAATCAGCCCCAGCATTTT; cdr3_aa: CASRVGLSPLGNQPQHF
clone_size: .; j_call: TRBJ1-2; d_call: .; v_call: TRBV5-1; cdr3_nt: TGCGCCAGCAGCATACAGGGCGACGGGGGCTACACCTTC; cdr3_aa: CASSIQGDGGYTF
clone_size: .; j_call: TRBJ1-2; d_call: .; v_call: TRBV29-1; cdr3_nt: TGCAGCGTGGCACAGGGTGCTAACTATGGCTACACCTTC; cdr3_aa: CSVAQGANYGYTF
clone_size: .; j_call: TRBJ1-2; d_call: .; v_call: TRBV6-1; cdr3_nt: TGTGCCATTTTCAGGATCGACTATGGCTACACCTTC; cdr3_aa: CAIFRIDYGYTF
clone_size: .; j_call: TRBJ1-2; d_call: .; v_call: TRBV5-1; cdr3_nt: TGCGCCAGCAGAGGAGGGGGCTATGGCTACACCTTC; cdr3_aa: CASRGGGYGYTF
clone_size: .; j_call: TRBJ2-2; d_call: .; v_call: TRBV2; cdr3_nt: TGTGCCAGCGGCGGGGATACGAACACCGGGGAGCTGTTTTTT; cdr3_aa: CASGGDTNTGELFF
clone_size: few; j_call: TRBJ1-5; d_call: .; v_call: TRBV6-6; cdr3_nt: TGTGCCAGCAGCAACCATATGACGCAGCCCCAGCATTTT; cdr3_aa: CASSNHMTQPQHF
clone_size: .; j_call: TRBJ2-3; d_call: .; v_call: TRBV7-3; cdr3_nt: TGTGCCAGCAGCTTACATACTCGCACAGATACGCAGTATTTT; cdr3_aa: CASSLHTRTDTQYF
clone_size: .; j_call: TRBJ1-4; d_call: .; v_call: TRBV5-6; cdr3_nt: TGTGCCAGCAGGCTAACCCTTCAGGGAAAACTGTTTTTT; cdr3_aa: CASRLTLQGKLFF
clone_size: .; j_call: TRBJ2-7; d_call: TRBD2; v_call: TRBV6-1; cdr3_nt: TGTGCCAGCAGTGAATTGACTAGCGGGGATTACGAGCAGTACTTC; cdr3_aa: CASSELTSGDYEQYF
clone_size: .; j_call: TRBJ2-5; d_call: TRBD2; v_call: TRBV7-3; cdr3_nt: TGTGCCAGCAGCTTAAACCCTCCGACTAGCGGCCAAGAGACCCAGTACTTC; cdr3_aa: CASSLNPPTSGQETQYF
clone_size: once; j_call: TRBJ1-4; d_call: .; v_call: TRBV19; cdr3_nt: TGTGCCAGTAGTATAGTTTCGACGAATGAAAAACTGTTTTTT; cdr3_aa: CASSIVSTNEKLFF
clone_size: few; j_call: TRBJ1-1; d_call: TRBD1; v_call: TRBV10-2; cdr3_nt: TGCGCCAGCAGTCCGGGACAGGCTGAAGCTTTCTTT; cdr3_aa: CASSPGQAEAFF
clone_size: once; j_call: TRBJ2-3; d_call: .; v_call: TRBV6-6; cdr3_nt: TGTGCCAGCAGTTACTCACCGGATACGCAGTATTTT; cdr3_aa: CASSYSPDTQYF
clone_size: .; j_call: TRBJ2-7; d_call: .; v_call: TRBV19; cdr3_nt: TGTGCCAGTAGTATCCCGAGCCGGGCGTTCGAGCAGTACTTC; cdr3_aa: CASSIPSRAFEQYF
clone_size: .; j_call: TRBJ1-1; d_call: .; v_call: TRBV5-8; cdr3_nt: TGTGCCAGCAGCTTGGCCTTTCAAGTGAACACTGAAGCTTTCTTT; cdr3_aa: CASSLAFQVNTEAFF
clone_size: .; j_call: TRBJ1-6; d_call: .; v_call: TRBV28; cdr3_nt: TGTGCCAGCACCCCGCCGTATAATTCACCCCTCCACTTT; cdr3_aa: CASTPPYNSPLHF
clone_size: .; j_call: TRBJ1-2; d_call: TRBD1; v_call: TRBV29-1; cdr3_nt: TGCAGCGTTGAATACCGGACAGGGGAGTATGGCTACACCTTC; cdr3_aa: CSVEYRTGEYGYTF
clone_size: .; j_call: TRBJ1-1; d_call: .; v_call: TRBV2; cdr3_nt: TGTGCCAGCAGTGAGTCACTCGGCCGCGAACCGAACACTGAAGCTTTCTTT; cdr3_aa: CASSESLGREPNTEAFF
clone_size: .; j_call: TRBJ1-1; d_call: .; v_call: TRBV4-1; cdr3_nt: TGCGCCAGCAGCCAAGATGGCAGGGGATCCACTGAAGCTTTCTTT; cdr3_aa: CASSQDGRGSTEAFF
clone_size: .; j_call: TRBJ1-1; d_call: .; v_call: TRBV29-1; cdr3_nt: TGCAGCGTTGATAAGGGGCACAACACTGAAGCTTTCTTT; cdr3_aa: CSVDKGHNTEAFF
clone_size: .; j_call: TRBJ2-2; d_call: .; v_call: TRBV15; cdr3_nt: TGTGCCACCAACAGCAACACCGGGGAGCTGTTTTTT; cdr3_aa: CATNSNTGELFF
clone_size: .; j_call: TRBJ1-1; d_call: .; v_call: TRBV7-9; cdr3_nt: TGTGCCAGCAATTATTTTGGGGAGAACACTGAAGCTTTCTTT; cdr3_aa: CASNYFGENTEAFF
clone_size: .; j_call: TRBJ2-2; d_call: .; v_call: TRBV5-4; cdr3_nt: TGTGCCAGCAGCTTGGGACAGTACACCGGGGAGCTGTTTTTT; cdr3_aa: CASSLGQYTGELFF
clone_size: few; j_call: TRBJ1-1; d_call: .; v_call: TRBV7-6; cdr3_nt: TGTGCCAGCAGCTTGAGCAGGGCCTCCAACACTGAAGCTTTCTTT; cdr3_aa: CASSLSRASNTEAFF
clone_size: .; j_call: TRBJ1-2; d_call: .; v_call: TRBV5-1; cdr3_nt: TGCGCCAGCAGTGACGTCCCTAGCTATGGCTACACCTTC; cdr3_aa: CASSDVPSYGYTF
clone_size: .; j_call: TRBJ1-2; d_call: .; v_call: TRBV7-2; cdr3_nt: TGTGCCAGCAGCTTTAGGGACTATGGCTACACCTTC; cdr3_aa: CASSFRDYGYTF
clone_size: .; j_call: TRBJ2-5; d_call: .; v_call: TRBV5-4; cdr3_nt: TGTGCCAGCAGCTTGGACGGACCCTGGGAGACCCAGTACTTC; cdr3_aa: CASSLDGPWETQYF
clone_size: .; j_call: TRBJ2-1; d_call: .; v_call: TRBV28; cdr3_nt: TGTGCCAGCAGTTTCCCACAGGGCGGCCTCTACAATGAGCAGTTCTTC; cdr3_aa: CASSFPQGGLYNEQFF
clone_size: .; j_call: TRBJ2-4; d_call: .; v_call: TRBV13; cdr3_nt: TGTGCCAGCAGCCAGGGGCAGGGAGTCATTCAGTACTTC; cdr3_aa: CASSQGQGVIQYF
clone_size: .; j_call: TRBJ2-2; d_call: TRBD2; v_call: TRBV27; cdr3_nt: TGTGCCAGCAGTTTGGTTGGGAGGGCGAACACCGGGGAGCTGTTTTTT; cdr3_aa: CASSLVGRANTGELFF